Presented here are 17 T cell receptor beta chains from one specimen sequenced in a study of cytomegalovirus exposure and HLA in healthy donors. Researchers ran the PCR with 60 Vbeta and 13 Jbeta primers. Clones were read by immunoSEQ multiplex PCR, and TCRdb kept only the in-frame ones, dropping some. The table has over 150,000 clones, around 72% seen once. Specimen: PBMCs. The receptor source for this set is a man between 18 and 35 years old in good health and CMV-seronegative.

The chain combines TRBV5-1 with TRBJ1-4, with no clear D. The length of the CDR3 is 14 residues. V dropped 4 bases and J dropped 8 bases, with 15 bases sitting between them. Germline CDR1 SGHRS, CDR2 YFSETQ. As DNA, the CDR3 is TGCGCCAGCAGCCTAGGAACCTTCGGAGAAAAACTGTTTTTT. This translates into CASSLGTFGEKLFF. Drawing the rest from reference TRBV5-1 and TRBJ1-4, the complete variable domain is KAGVTQTPRYLIKTRGQQVTLSCSPISGHRSVSWYQQTPGQGLQFLFEYFSETQRNKGNFPGRFSGRQFSNSRSEMNVSTLELGDSALYLCASSLGTFGEKLFFGSGTQLSVL.

V and J are TRBV20-1 and TRBJ1-2; TRBD1 is a possible D gene (5 bases). Trimming stripped 7 bases from V and 8 bases from J, with 14 bases between. The CDR3 consists of 11 residues. The V gene's germline CDR1 is DFQATT and CDR2 SNEGSKA (reference sequence). The CDR3 region has the DNA TGCAGTGTCTCCAGGGTCGGCGGCTACACCTTC. This sequence encodes CSVSRVGGYTF.

The chain carries TRBV27 and TRBJ2-4; 7 bases agree with TRBD2. CDR1 is MNHEY, CDR2 SMNVEV, per germline (reference sequence). CDR3 length: 14 amino acids. V lost 2 bases and J lost 6; bases outside the gene matches: 4. CDR3 bases: TGTGCCAGCAGTTTAGAAGGGAGGGGAAACATTCAGTACTTC. It is translated as CASSLEGRGNIQYF.

The chain has TRBV18 and TRBJ1-5, with D tentatively TRBD1 (6 bases). V lost 4 bases to trimming and J lost 5 bases, with 12 bases between them. CDR1 is KGHSH and CDR2 is LQKENI in the germline V gene. This CDR3 has 14 residues. CDR3 loop: CASSLNRDDQPQHF. The CDR3 bases are TGTGCCAGCTCACTAAACAGGGATGATCAGCCCCAGCATTTT.

The rearrangement joins TRBV6-1 to TRBJ2-2; 14 bases align to TRBD2. This CDR3 contains 18 residues. Germline values: CDR1 MNHNS, CDR2 SASEGT. With 1 base clipped from V and 4 bases from J, the junction kept 5 bases outside the gene matches. The CDR3 DNA reads TGTGCCAGCAGTGAAGGGGGACTAGCGGGAGTTGTCACCGGGGAGCTGTTTTTT. Protein product: CASSEGGLAGVVTGELFF.

V usage is TRBV14 and J usage is TRBJ1-4; D gene uncertain. The germline V gene encodes CDR1 SGHDN and CDR2 FVKESK. The CDR3 totals 15 residues. Trimming removed 2 bases at V and 6 bases at J, with 13 bases between. The CDR3 DNA reads as TGTGCCAGCAGCCAACTTGGGAGACGCGATGAAAAACTGTTTTTT. It yields the protein CASSQLGRRDEKLFF.

The gene calls are TRBV10-3 and TRBJ1-2, with D possibly being TRBD1 (5 bases). Germline CDR1 and CDR2: ENHRY and SYGVKD. V was trimmed by 1 base and J by 10 bases, leaving 13 bases between them. CDR3 length: 13 residues. The CDR3 region is CAISELGQVDYTF. Here the CDR3 DNA reads TGTGCCATCAGTGAGTTGGGGCAGGTGGACTACACCTTC.

The chain links TRBV7-8 to TRBJ1-5; tentative D call: TRBD1 (6 bases). Per the germline V gene, CDR1 is SGHVS and CDR2 is FQNEAQ. Deletions cut 5 bases from V and 7 bases from J, with 21 bases between. This CDR3 is 16 amino acids long. CDR3 region: CASSPRVGADGQPQHF. For the CDR3, the DNA is TGTGCCAGCAGCCCCCGAGTGGGGGCGGACGGCCAGCCCCAGCATTTT.

V and J are TRBV28 and TRBJ1-2; 9 bases line up with TRBD1. The ends lost 1 base at V and 14 bases at J; junction bases unmatched: 17. Germline V gene lookup returns CDR1 MDHEN and CDR2 SYDVKM. CDR3 length equals 16 residues. CDR3 sequence reads: CASSLSRTGALGRLTF. In DNA, the CDR3 is TGTGCCAGCAGTTTATCTCGGACAGGGGCCCTTGGGCGTCTGACCTTC.

J is TRBJ1-2 and V is TRBV10-3; 9 bases agree with TRBD1. The ends lost 11 bases at V and 8 bases at J; junction bases unmatched: 6. This CDR3 contains 11 residues. The germline gives CDR1 ENHRY, CDR2 SYGVKD. The CDR3: CALGQGNGYTF. The CDR3, as DNA: TGTGCCCTGGGACAGGGAAACGGCTACACCTTC.

The chain employs TRBV7-9 and TRBJ2-7; TRBD2 matches 11 bases. The V gene's germline CDR1 is SEHNR and CDR2 FQNEAQ (reference sequence). The CDR3 extends over 18 amino acids. With V trimmed by 5 bases and J by 3 bases, 15 bases remained unmatched. The DNA of the CDR3 is TGTGCCAGCAGCCCATTCGGGACTAGCGGCGAAGAGAGCTACGAGCAGTACTTC. As protein: CASSPFGTSGEESYEQYF.

A remark on this clone: The sample has other DNA sequences that encode this CDR3 too. The chain is built from TRBV4-3 and TRBJ2-6; a possible D gene is TRBD2 (6 bases). This CDR3 is 16 amino acids long. V was trimmed by 0 bases and J by 4 bases, leaving 10 bases between them. From germline, CDR1 is LGHNA and CDR2 YSLEER. In DNA, the CDR3 is TGCGCCAGCAGCCAAGAGGGAGGTGGGGGGGCCAACGTCCTGACTTTC. This translates into CASSQEGGGGANVLTF.

The chain has TRBV18 and TRBJ1-3; D uncertain. The CDR3 extends over 16 amino acids. Germline V gives CDR1 KGHSH, CDR2 LQKENI. Trimming pared 3 bases from V and 0 bases from J, leaving 12 bases between. CDR3 DNA sequence: TGTGCCAGCTCACCCGAGGAGGTGGCCTCTGGAAACACCATATATTTT. Translated, it gives CASSPEEVASGNTIYF.

V is TRBV7-6 and J is TRBJ2-7; maybe TRBD1 (7 bases). This CDR3 comprises 15 residues. The germline V and J ends were trimmed by 1 base and 1 base, with 11 bases remaining between them. Germline V gene sequence: CDR1 SGHVS, CDR2 FNYEAQ. CDR3 sequence (DNA): TGTGCCAGCAGCTTAGATGCAGGGGGGTCCTACGAGCAGTACTTC. As protein: CASSLDAGGSYEQYF.

A single count supports this clone. This rearrangement joins TRBV29-1 to TRBJ2-7, with 9 bases matching TRBD2. Germline lookup yields CDR1 SQVTM and CDR2 ANQGSEA. This CDR3 comprises 16 residues. Unmatched junction bases numbered 11, after V lost 2 bases and J lost 3 bases. CDR3 region: CSVEYASSGKYYEQYF. The CDR3, as DNA: TGCAGCGTTGAATACGCGTCTAGCGGGAAATACTACGAGCAGTACTTC.

This sequence joins TRBV19 and TRBJ2-1; TRBD2 aligns across 10 bases. The trim removed 7 bases at V and 10 bases at J, leaving 16 bases unmatched. There are 16 residues in the CDR3. Germline CDR1 is LNHDA and CDR2 is SQIVND (reference sequence). CDR3 bases: TGTGCCAGTACCCCTTTAACTAGCGGGACTAGTAAAGAGCAGTTCTTC. This codes for CASTPLTSGTSKEQFF.

This clone has a handful of counts. The V call is TRBV6-5, the J call TRBJ1-2; 7 nucleotides match TRBD1. V gave up 8 bases and J gave up 8 bases; unmatched junction bases: 5. Germline CDR1 is MNHEY and CDR2 is SVGAGI. There are 11 residues in the CDR3. CDR3 loop: CASGAGGGYTF. CDR3 DNA: TGTGCCAGCGGTGCAGGGGGAGGCTACACCTTC.